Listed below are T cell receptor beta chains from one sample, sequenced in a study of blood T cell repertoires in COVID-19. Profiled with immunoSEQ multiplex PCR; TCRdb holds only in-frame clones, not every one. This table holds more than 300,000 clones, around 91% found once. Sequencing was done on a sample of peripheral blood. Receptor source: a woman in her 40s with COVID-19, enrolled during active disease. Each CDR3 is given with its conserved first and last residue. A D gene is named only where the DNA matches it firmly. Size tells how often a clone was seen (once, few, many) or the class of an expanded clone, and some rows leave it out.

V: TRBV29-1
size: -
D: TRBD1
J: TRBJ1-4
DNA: TGCAGCGTCCAGGGGGCAACTAATGAAAAACTGTTTTTT
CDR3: CSVQGATNEKLFF

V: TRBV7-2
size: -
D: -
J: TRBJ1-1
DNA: TGTGCCAGCGCTAACAGTTGGCTCGACACTGAAGCTTTCTTT
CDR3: CASANSWLDTEAFF

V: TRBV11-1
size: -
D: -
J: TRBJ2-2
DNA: TGTGCCAGCAGCCGTCGGACAGTGAACACCGGGGAGCTGTTTTTT
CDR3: CASSRRTVNTGELFF

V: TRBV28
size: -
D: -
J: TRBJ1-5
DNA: TGTGCCAGCAGTTCAGGGGCCGAGGGTTATCAGCCCCAGCATTTT
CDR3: CASSSGAEGYQPQHF

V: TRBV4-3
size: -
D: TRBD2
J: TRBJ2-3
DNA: TGCGCCAGCAGCCAACGTTCTAGCGGCGACACAGATACGCAGTATTTT
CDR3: CASSQRSSGDTDTQYF

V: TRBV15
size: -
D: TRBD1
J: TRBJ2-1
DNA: TGTGCCACCAGCAGAGCAGGGACAGGGTTATACAATGAGCAGTTCTTC
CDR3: CATSRAGTGLYNEQFF

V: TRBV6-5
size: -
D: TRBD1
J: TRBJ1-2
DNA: TGTGCCAGCATTGGGGACAGGGGGCTAGGCTACACCTTC
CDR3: CASIGDRGLGYTF

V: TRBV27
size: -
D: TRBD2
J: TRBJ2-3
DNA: TGTGCCAGCAGCCTGAGGGCGGGAGCAACAGATACGCAGTATTTT
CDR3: CASSLRAGATDTQYF

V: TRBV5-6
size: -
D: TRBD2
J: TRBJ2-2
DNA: TGTGCCAGCAGCTCCCCCCTGACTAGCGGGAGGGGGGGACTCTGGGAGCTGTTTTTT
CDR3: CASSSPLTSGRGGLWELFF

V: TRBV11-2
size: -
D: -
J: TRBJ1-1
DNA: TGTGCCAGCAGCCTAGGGGACTTCCTAAGAGGGAACACTGAAGCTTTCTTT
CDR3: CASSLGDFLRGNTEAFF

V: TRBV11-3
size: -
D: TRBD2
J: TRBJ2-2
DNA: TGTGCCAGCAGCTCTCGGACTAGCGGGGGCTTTAACACCGGGGAGCTGTTTTTT
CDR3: CASSSRTSGGFNTGELFF

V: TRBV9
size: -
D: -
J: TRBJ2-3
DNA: TGTGCCAGCAGCTGGGGCCGTCCCACAGATACGCAGTATTTT
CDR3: CASSWGRPTDTQYF

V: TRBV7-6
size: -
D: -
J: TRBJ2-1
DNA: TGTGCCAGCAGCCTAACCCGGACAGCCTCCTACAATGAGCAGTTCTTC
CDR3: CASSLTRTASYNEQFF

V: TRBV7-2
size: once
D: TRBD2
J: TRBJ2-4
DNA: TGTGCCAGCAGCTTACTAGGGTGGTCGGGGGGGGCCTGGCAAAACATTCAGTACTTC
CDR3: CASSLLGWSGGAWQNIQYF

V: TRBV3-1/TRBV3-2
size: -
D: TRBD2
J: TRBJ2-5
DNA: TGTGCCAGCAGCCAGAGAGCGGGGGGCTACCAAGAGACCCAGTACTTC
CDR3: CASSQRAGGYQETQYF

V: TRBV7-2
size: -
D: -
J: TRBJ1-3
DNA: TGTGCCAGCAGCTTAGTCACAGGGCCTGGAAACACCATATATTTT
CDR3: CASSLVTGPGNTIYF

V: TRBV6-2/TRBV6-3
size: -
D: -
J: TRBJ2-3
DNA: TGTGCCAGCAGCCGCATCCCGGCGGGACGTTCTATCGATACGCAGTATTTT
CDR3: CASSRIPAGRSIDTQYF

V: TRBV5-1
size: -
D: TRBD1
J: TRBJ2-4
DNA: TGCGCCAGCAGTTTAGGACAGGGGGGATTCGAAAACATTCAGTACTTC
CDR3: CASSLGQGGFENIQYF

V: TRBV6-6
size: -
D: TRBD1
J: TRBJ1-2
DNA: TGTGCCAGCAGTTACGGGGACAGACTTTATGGCTACACCTTC
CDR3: CASSYGDRLYGYTF

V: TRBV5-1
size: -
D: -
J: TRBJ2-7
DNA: TGCGCCAGCAGCTTGGGGCAGGTTCTCTCCTACGAGCAGTACTTC
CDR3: CASSLGQVLSYEQYF

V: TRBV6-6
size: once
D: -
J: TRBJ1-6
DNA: TGTGCCAGCAGTTACTCTTGGGGGGGCAATTCACCCCTCCACTTT
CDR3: CASSYSWGGNSPLHF

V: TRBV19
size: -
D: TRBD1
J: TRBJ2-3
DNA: TGTGCCAGTAGTTCCTCGGGACAGTTCTTCACAGATACGCAGTATTTT
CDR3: CASSSSGQFFTDTQYF

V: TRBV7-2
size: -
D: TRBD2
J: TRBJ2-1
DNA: TGTGCCAGCAGCAGACCACTAGCGGGGGGAATCCACTCCTACAATGAGCAGTTCTTC
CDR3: CASSRPLAGGIHSYNEQFF

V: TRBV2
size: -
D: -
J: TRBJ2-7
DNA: TGTGCCAGCATAACCCCAGGGGCTTTCCACGAGCAGTACTTC
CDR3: CASITPGAFHEQYF

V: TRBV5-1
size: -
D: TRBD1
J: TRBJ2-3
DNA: TGCGCCAGCAGCGGAACCGGGACAGGTGGGGATACGCAGTATTTT
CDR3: CASSGTGTGGDTQYF

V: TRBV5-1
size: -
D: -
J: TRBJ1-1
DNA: TGCGCCAGCAGCTCAAACGACGGTCGGGTAGCTTTCTTT
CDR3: CASSSNDGRVAFF

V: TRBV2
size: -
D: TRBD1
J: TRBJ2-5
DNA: TGTGCCAGCAGGCTAAGGGGGGACAGGTACCAAGAGACCCAGTACTTC
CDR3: CASRLRGDRYQETQYF

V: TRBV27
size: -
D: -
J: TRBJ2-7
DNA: TGTGCCAGCAGTTACAGCGGAATGCGGGACCGAACCTACGAGCAGTACTTC
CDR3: CASSYSGMRDRTYEQYF

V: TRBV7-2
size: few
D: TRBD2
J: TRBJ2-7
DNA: TGTGCCAGCAGCTTAGGACTAGCTGGCGAGCAGTACTTC
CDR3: CASSLGLAGEQYF

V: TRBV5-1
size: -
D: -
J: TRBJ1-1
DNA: TGCGCCAGCAGCCCGACAAGAACGAACACTGAAGCTTTCTTT
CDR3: CASSPTRTNTEAFF

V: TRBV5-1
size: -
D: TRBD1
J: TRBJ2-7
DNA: TGCGCCAGCAGCCCACCAGGGGGATACTCCTACGAGCAGTACTTC
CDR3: CASSPPGGYSYEQYF

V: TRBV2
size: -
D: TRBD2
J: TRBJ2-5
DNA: TGTGCCAGCAGTGAAAGCGGCGGGAGGGCCCTCGCGGAGACCCAGTACTTC
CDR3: CASSESGGRALAETQYF

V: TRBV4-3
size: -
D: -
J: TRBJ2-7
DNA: TGCGCCAGCAGCCAACAGTTCGGGGGCGAGCAGTACTTC
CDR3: CASSQQFGGEQYF